This section outlines one T cell receptor (beta chain) sequence together with its context. The antigen it binds to is not known. Sequencing relied on a NextSeq 550. The Human TCR Profiling Kit (MiLaboratory) was used to make UMI-labeled 5' RACE TRB cDNA libraries. The full amount of extracted RNA was used for cDNA synthesis, and the full amount of resulting cDNA was used for PCR amplification. Libraries were prepared in parallel with an identical number of PCR cycles. Regarding the original processing steps: About 53,000 +/- 9,400 unique UMI-labeled TRB cDNA molecules per library were extracted with MIGEC and MiXCR, with at least two reads per UMI required. An average of around 40,000 +/- 10,000 functional in-frame TRB CDR3 nucleotide clonotypes without stop codons was found per library. Diversity metrics, including normalized Shannon-Wiener and Chao1, were computed in VDJtools after downsampling to 5000 UMI-labeled TRB molecules per sample. VDJtools was used to calculate clonotype-size-weighted physicochemical properties of the central five CDR3 residues, namely interaction energy, strength, volume and Kidera factor 4. Each CDR3 protein sequence appears as one entry after TCRdb reprocessed the reads, and no DNA is included. What appears here as the V and J calls and clone size reflects TCRdb's work, not the paper's. The data table for this sample lists some 130,000 distinct CDR3 sequences. Approximately 0.51% of the sample rests with the top ten.

These data belong to a study of CXCR3-negative and CXCR3-positive naive CD8 T cells (dated by TCRdb to about 2019). Regarding the study in general: In total, 120 million to 150 million TRB reads were obtained, corresponding to roughly 1.5 +/- 0.3 million reads per library. Data from 11 donors, pooled across two independent experiments, went into the diversity and physicochemical repertoire analyses. For the TRBV-TRBJ cluster analysis, the naive subsets came from roughly 5 donors, while the memory cells came from 3 donors. Broader findings and caveats from the paper: Freshly isolated PBMCs were used for most assays because CXCR3 expression partially decreased after cryopreservation. TRB CDR3s from CXCR3-positive naive cells showed higher hydrophobicity (lower Kidera factor 4), lower energy, and higher strength and volume indices than CXCR3-negative naive cells. Because surface CD5, which is linked to self-reactivity in mice, was comparable between the naive subsets, TCR interaction strength was also inferred from the physicochemical properties of TRB CDR3s. Naive CXCR3-negative and CXCR3-positive cells from the same donor showed similar TRBV-TRBJ usage, whereas memory cells showed distinct patterns. Repertoire diversity was comparably high in both naive subsets but much lower in memory CD8+ T cells.

For every CD8+ T cell subset, approximately 300,000 cells were flow-sorted straight into RLT lysis buffer, and each subset was sorted in triplicate. Naive CD8+ T cells were defined stringently as CD45RO-CCR7+CD27+CD95- to exclude memory contaminants. Peripheral blood mononuclear cells were isolated from buffy coats by standard density gradient centrifugation. A FACSAria III was used to flow-sort naive CD8+ T cells into CXCR3-negative and CXCR3-positive populations. Total RNA was extracted from sorted cells using an RNeasy Mini Kit. The germline V gene (reference sequence) gives CDR1 as LNHNV and CDR2 as YYDKDF. The CDR3 sequence holds 17 residues, the cysteine and phenylalanine included. No DNA is recorded.

Rearrangement joined TRBV15 to TRBJ2-1; the TCRdb call, TRBD2, lacks DNA for checking. Sequencing was performed on naive CXCR3- CD8+ T cells from blood. Explained via the paper, the cell subset or site label denotes: CD45RO-CCR7+CD27+CD95- naive CD8+ T cells lacking CXCR3 (TNR3-). The TCR originated in a human donor in good health. Some clones in this sample may be carry-over from other donors' samples. The CDR3 region: CATRGGSGLAGVDEQFF.